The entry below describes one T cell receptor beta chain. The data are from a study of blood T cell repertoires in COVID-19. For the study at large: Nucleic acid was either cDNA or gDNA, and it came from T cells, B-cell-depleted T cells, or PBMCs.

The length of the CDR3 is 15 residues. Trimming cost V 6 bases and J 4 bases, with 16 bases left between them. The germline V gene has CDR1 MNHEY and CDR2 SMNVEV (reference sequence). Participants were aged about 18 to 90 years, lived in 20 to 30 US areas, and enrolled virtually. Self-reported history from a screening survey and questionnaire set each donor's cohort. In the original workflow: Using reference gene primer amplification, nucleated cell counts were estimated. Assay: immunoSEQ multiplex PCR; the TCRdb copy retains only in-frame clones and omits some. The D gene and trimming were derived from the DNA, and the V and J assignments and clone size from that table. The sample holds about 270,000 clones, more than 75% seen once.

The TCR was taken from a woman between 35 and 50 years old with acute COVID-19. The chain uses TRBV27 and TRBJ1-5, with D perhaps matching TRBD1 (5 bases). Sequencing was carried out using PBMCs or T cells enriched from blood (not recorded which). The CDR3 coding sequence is TGTGCCAGCAGGCCCCAGGGTACCACTAATCAGCCCCAGCATTTT. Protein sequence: CASRPQGTTNQPQHF.